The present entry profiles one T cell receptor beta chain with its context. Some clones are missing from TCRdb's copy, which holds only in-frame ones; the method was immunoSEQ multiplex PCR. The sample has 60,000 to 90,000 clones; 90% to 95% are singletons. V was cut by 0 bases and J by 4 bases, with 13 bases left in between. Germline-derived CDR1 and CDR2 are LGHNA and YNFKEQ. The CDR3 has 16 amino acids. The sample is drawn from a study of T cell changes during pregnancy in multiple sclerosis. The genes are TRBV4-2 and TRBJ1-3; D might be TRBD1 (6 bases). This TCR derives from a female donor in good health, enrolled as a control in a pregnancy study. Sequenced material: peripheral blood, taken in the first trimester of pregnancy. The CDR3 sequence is CASSQDVGGLGNTIYF. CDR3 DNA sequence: TGTGCCAGCAGCCAAGATGTGGGGGGGCTCGGAAACACCATATATTTT.